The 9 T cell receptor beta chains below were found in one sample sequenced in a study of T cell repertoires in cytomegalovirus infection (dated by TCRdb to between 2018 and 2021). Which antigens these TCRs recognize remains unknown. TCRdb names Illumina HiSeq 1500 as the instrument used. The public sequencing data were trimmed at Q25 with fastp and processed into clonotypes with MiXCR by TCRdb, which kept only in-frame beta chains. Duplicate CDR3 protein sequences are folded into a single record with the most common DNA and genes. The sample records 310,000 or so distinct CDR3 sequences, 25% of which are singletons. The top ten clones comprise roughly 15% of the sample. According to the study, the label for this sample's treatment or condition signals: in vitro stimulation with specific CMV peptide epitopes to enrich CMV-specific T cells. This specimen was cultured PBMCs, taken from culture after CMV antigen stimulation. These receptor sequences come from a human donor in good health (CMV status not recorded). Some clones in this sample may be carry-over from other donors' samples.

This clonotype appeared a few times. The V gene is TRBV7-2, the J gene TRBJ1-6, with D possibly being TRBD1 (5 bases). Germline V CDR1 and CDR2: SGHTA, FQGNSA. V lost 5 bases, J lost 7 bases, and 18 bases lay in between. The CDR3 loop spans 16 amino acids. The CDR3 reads CASSGPGSWGNSPLHF. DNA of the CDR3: TGTGCCAGCAGCGGCCCCGGGTCCTGGGGCAATTCACCCCTCCACTTT.

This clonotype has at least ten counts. CDR3 in amino acids: CASSLALAGGTYNEQFF. The CDR3, as DNA: TGTGCCAGCAGCTTAGCATTAGCGGGAGGTACCTACAATGAGCAGTTCTTC. The rearrangement uses TRBV7-8 and TRBJ2-1, with TRBD2 identical over 10 bases. Germline CDR1 SGHVS, CDR2 FQNEAQ. Trimming cost V 0 bases and J 2 bases; bases outside gene matches: 4. The length of the CDR3 is 17 residues.

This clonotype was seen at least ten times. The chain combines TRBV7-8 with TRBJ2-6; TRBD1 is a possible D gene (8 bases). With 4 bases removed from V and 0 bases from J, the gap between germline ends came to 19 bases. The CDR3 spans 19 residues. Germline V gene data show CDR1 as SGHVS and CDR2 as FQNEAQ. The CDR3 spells CASSSRNRGGRSGANVLTF. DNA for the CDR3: TGTGCCAGCAGCTCACGAAACAGGGGGGGACGCTCTGGGGCCAACGTCCTGACTTTC.

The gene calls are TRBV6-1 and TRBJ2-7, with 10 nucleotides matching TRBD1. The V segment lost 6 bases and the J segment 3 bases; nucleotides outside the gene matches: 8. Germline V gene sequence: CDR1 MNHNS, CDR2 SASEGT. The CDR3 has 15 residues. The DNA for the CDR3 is TGTGCCAGCAGGGACCGGGACAGGGGATTCTACGAGCAGTACGTC. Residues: CASRDRDRGFYEQYV.

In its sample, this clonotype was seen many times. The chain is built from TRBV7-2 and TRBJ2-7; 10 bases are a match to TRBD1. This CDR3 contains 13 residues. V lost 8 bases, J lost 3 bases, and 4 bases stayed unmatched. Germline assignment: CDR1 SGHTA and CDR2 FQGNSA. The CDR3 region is CASRDRGLYEQYF. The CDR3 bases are TGTGCCAGCCGGGACAGGGGTCTCTACGAGCAGTACTTC.

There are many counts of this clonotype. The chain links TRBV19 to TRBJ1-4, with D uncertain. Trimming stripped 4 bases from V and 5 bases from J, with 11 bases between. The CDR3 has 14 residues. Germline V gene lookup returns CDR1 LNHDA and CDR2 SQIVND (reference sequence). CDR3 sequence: CASSRAELNEKLFF. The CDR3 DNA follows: TGTGCCAGTAGTAGGGCGGAGTTAAATGAAAAACTGTTTTTT.

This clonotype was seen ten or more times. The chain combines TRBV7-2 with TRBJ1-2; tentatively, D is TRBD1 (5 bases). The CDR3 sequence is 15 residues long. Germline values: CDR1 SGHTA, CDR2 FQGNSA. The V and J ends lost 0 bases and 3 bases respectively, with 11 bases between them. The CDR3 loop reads CASSLARGVDYGYTF. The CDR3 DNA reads TGTGCCAGCAGCTTAGCGCGAGGGGTTGACTATGGCTACACCTTC.

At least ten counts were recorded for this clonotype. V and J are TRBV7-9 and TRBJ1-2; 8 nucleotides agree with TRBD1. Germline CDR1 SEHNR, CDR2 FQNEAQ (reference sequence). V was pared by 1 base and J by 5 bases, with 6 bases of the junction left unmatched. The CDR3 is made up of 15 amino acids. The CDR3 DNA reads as TGTGCCAGCAGCTTAGTGCCCAGGGGGCGGTATGGCTACACCTTC. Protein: CASSLVPRGRYGYTF.

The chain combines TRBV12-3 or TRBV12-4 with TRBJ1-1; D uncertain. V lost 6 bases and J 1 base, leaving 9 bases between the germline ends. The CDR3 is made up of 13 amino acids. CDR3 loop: CASRRRRNTEAFF. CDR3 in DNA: TGTGCCAGCAGGAGGCGGAGGAACACTGAAGCTTTCTTT.